Below, 9 T cell receptor beta chains from the same sample are listed, as sequenced in a study of blood T cell repertoires in COVID-19. Profiling relied on immunoSEQ multiplex PCR, and the TCRdb table lists in-frame clones only, not all of them. This sample has about 93,000 clones, with 75% to 90% found just once. The sample consisted of peripheral blood. Receptor source: a human donor with active COVID-19. The donor label of this sample is uncertain.

The rearrangement uses TRBV14 and TRBJ1-1, with TRBD1 as a possible D gene (6 bases). CDR1 is SGHDN and CDR2 is FVKESK in the germline V gene. Trimming removed 0 bases from V and 8 bases from J, with 10 bases in between. The length of the CDR3 is 13 residues. The CDR3 region has the DNA TGTGCCAGCAGCCAAGATAAGGGGGAAGAAGCTTTCTTT. Translation: CASSQDKGEEAFF.

This chain uses TRBV7-9 with TRBJ2-1, with D perhaps TRBD2 (6 bases). CDR3 size: 13 residues. CDR1 and CDR2 from the germline V gene are SEHNR and FQNEAQ (reference sequence). The V and J ends lost 5 bases and 8 bases respectively, with 13 bases between them. CDR3 sequence (DNA): TGTGCCAGCAGCCCTACTAGCTCTCATGAGCAGTTCTTC. This gives the protein CASSPTSSHEQFF.

V usage is TRBV13 and J usage is TRBJ2-7; the match to TRBD2 covers 10 bases. Germline assignment: CDR1 PRHDT and CDR2 FYEKMQ (reference sequence). V shed 5 bases, J shed 4 bases, and the junction held 11 bases outside the gene matches. The length of the CDR3 is 16 residues. The chain's CDR3 is CASSPLPGTSVYEQYF. The CDR3 coding sequence is TGTGCCAGCAGCCCCCTCCCCGGGACTAGCGTTTACGAGCAGTACTTC. Using reference TRBV13 and TRBJ2-7 for the parts outside the CDR3, the full variable domain is AAGVIQSPRHLIKEKRETATLKCYPIPRHDTVYWYQQGPGQDPQFLISFYEKMQSDKGSIPDRFSAQQFSDYHSELNMSSLELGDSALYFCASSPLPGTSVYEQYFGPGTRLTVT.

The sample holds a few counts of this clone. The chain couples TRBV4-3 to TRBJ1-2; no definite D call. CDR3 length: 16 amino acids. Trimming stripped 0 bases from V and 3 bases from J, with 14 bases between. CDR1 LGHNA and CDR2 YSLEER come from the germline V gene. CDR3 residues: CASSQDRAGGYYGYTF. CDR3 in DNA: TGCGCCAGCAGCCAAGATAGGGCGGGAGGATACTATGGCTACACCTTC.

The CDR3 spells CASHPTGSGYTF. The CDR3 DNA follows: TGTGCCAGCCACCCGACAGGTTCTGGTTACACCTTC. This sequence joins TRBV6-5 and TRBJ1-2, with D maybe TRBD1 (6 bases). The CDR3 is made up of 12 amino acids. Germline V gene lookup returns CDR1 MNHEY and CDR2 SVGAGI. V was clipped by 8 bases and J by 11 bases, with 18 bases between them.

This chain links TRBV7-2 with TRBJ1-6; unclear D gene. Trimming shortened V by 6 bases and J by 10 bases, and 22 bases separated the two germline ends. This CDR3 has 16 residues. CDR1 and CDR2 from the germline V gene are SGHTA and FQGNSA. The DNA for the CDR3 is TGTGCCAGCAGATCACCCCTAGAGCTCTTGCAGTCACCCCTCCACTTT. Translation gives CASRSPLELLQSPLHF.

The rearrangement uses TRBV6-2 or TRBV6-3 and TRBJ1-2, with D perhaps TRBD1 (6 bases). The V end lost 0 bases, the J end lost 4 bases, and 9 bases lay between the germline ends. Germline CDR1 and CDR2: MNHEY and SVGEGT. The CDR3 consists of 14 residues. CDR3 loop: CASSYSTGAYGYTF. Written as DNA, the CDR3 is TGTGCCAGCAGTTACTCGACAGGAGCCTATGGCTACACCTTC.

This sequence joins TRBV3-1 (or the pseudogene TRBV3-2) and TRBJ2-2; 7 bases fit TRBD1. The CDR3 covers 17 residues. From germline, CDR1 is LGHDT and CDR2 YNNKEL (reference sequence). V trimming: 0 bases; J trimming: 1 base; junction bases outside the gene matches: 5. The CDR3 loop is CASSQDNGTENTGELFF. CDR3 DNA: TGTGCCAGCAGCCAAGATAATGGGACAGAGAACACCGGGGAGCTGTTTTTT.

This chain uses TRBV5-1 with TRBJ2-7, with D tentatively TRBD1 (6 bases). Trimming took off 0 bases at V and 5 bases at J, with 9 bases between the two ends. This CDR3 region has 13 residues. Looked up from germline, CDR1 is SGHRS and CDR2 is YFSETQ. The CDR3 reads CASSLDRAHEQYF. The CDR3 DNA follows: TGCGCCAGCAGCTTGGACAGGGCCCACGAGCAGTACTTC.